The 7 T cell receptor beta chains given below trace back to one sample, sequenced in a study of T cell changes during pregnancy in multiple sclerosis. The data were produced by immunoSEQ multiplex PCR, yet TCRdb's version contains in-frame clones alone and is incomplete. This table holds tens of thousands of clones, over 80% found once. Sequenced input: peripheral blood. These receptors all stem from a female donor with multiple sclerosis, enrolled in a pregnancy study.

The chain recombines TRBV6-1 with TRBJ2-5; possible D gene TRBD1, 5 bases. V gave up 2 bases and J gave up 0 bases, with 10 bases separating them. Germline loops: CDR1 MNHNS, CDR2 SASEGT. CDR3 length: 15 amino acids. The CDR3 coding sequence is TGTGCCAGCAGTGAATTCCAGGACAACCAAGAGACCCAGTACTTC. Its protein product is CASSEFQDNQETQYF.

This CDR3 is CASSLSAGHYF. For the CDR3, the DNA is TGTGCCAGCAGCTTATCGGCGGGTCACTACTTC. The chain couples TRBV7-2 to TRBJ2-5, with D perhaps matching TRBD2 (5 bases). V was trimmed by 2 bases and J by 14 bases, leaving 12 bases between them. Germline lookup yields CDR1 SGHTA and CDR2 FQGNSA. The CDR3 runs 11 residues.

The chain couples TRBV7-9 to TRBJ2-5; D gene unclear. The germline V gene encodes CDR1 SEHNR and CDR2 FQNEAQ (reference sequence). Deletions cut 1 base from V and 7 bases from J, with 13 bases between. The CDR3 has 14 residues. This chain's CDR3 is CASSLDNQRPTQYF. CDR3 bases: TGTGCCAGCAGCTTAGACAACCAGAGGCCGACCCAGTACTTC.

The chain is built from TRBV7-9 and TRBJ2-3, with D possibly matching TRBD2 (6 bases). V lost 2 bases and J 0 bases, leaving 12 bases between the germline ends. Germline-derived CDR1 and CDR2 are SEHNR and FQNEAQ (reference sequence). This CDR3 comprises 16 residues. In DNA form, the CDR3 reads TGTGCCAGCAGCTTACGAGGGACTCTTAGCACAGATACGCAGTATTTT. It translates to CASSLRGTLSTDTQYF.

The CDR3 sequence is CASRPREVSTDTQYF. The CDR3 nucleotides read TGTGCCAGCAGACCCCGGGAGGTTAGCACAGATACGCAGTATTTT. The chain uses TRBV5-4 and TRBJ2-3; 7 bases line up with TRBD2. Germline V gene lookup returns CDR1 SGHNT and CDR2 YYREEE (reference sequence). There are 15 residues in the CDR3. With V trimmed by 5 bases and J by 0 bases, 6 bases remained unmatched.

The chain carries TRBV6-4 and TRBJ2-5, with TRBD1 matching 7 bases. The CDR3 covers 15 residues. Germline values: CDR1 MRHNA, CDR2 SNTAGT. Germline trimming cut 6 bases from V and 3 bases from J; bases unmatched to any gene: 10. CDR3 DNA sequence: TGTGCCAGCAGCCGGACAGGACAAAGGGAAGAGACCCAGTACTTC. Translation: CASSRTGQREETQYF.

The chain joins TRBV19 to TRBJ2-5; 9 bases align to TRBD1. Trimming took 4 bases from V and 4 from J; bases not matched to a gene: 13. CDR1 and CDR2 (germline): LNHDA, SQIVND (reference sequence). The CDR3 sequence is 17 residues long. CDR3 loop: CASSTIGGTGSPETQYF. For the CDR3, the DNA is TGTGCCAGTAGTACTATAGGCGGGACAGGGTCGCCAGAGACCCAGTACTTC.